This TCR beta chain derives from a study of CD8 T cells in Susac syndrome. Random-hexamer reverse transcription was applied to roughly 0.5 to 1 ug RNA. TCRdb reprocessed the immunoSEQ multiplex PCR reads via MiXCR and lists one record per CDR3 protein. The data contain some 150,000 distinct CDR3 sequences, approximately 94% of them seen just once; the ten biggest clones take up nearly 0.085%. CDR1 and CDR2 from the germline V gene are MDHEN and SYDVKM. Between the trimmed V and J ends, which lost 6 bases and 3 bases, there was a span of 17 bases. The CDR3 consists of 15 residues. The source material was CD4+ T cells from PBMCs. The clonotype originates from a human donor in good health. This chain connects TRBV28 to TRBJ1-1; D is uncertain. CDR3: CASSPLGLTDTEAFF. In DNA form, the CDR3 reads TGTGCCAGCAGCCCCCTAGGACTGACGGACACTGAAGCTTTCTTT. The complete variable domain, with remaining parts taken from reference TRBV28 and TRBJ1-1, reads DVKVTQSSRYLVKRTGEKVFLECVQDMDHENMFWYRQDPGLGLRLIYFSYDVKMKEKGDIPEGYSVSREKKERFSLILESASTNQTSMYLCASSPLGLTDTEAFFGQGTRLTVV.